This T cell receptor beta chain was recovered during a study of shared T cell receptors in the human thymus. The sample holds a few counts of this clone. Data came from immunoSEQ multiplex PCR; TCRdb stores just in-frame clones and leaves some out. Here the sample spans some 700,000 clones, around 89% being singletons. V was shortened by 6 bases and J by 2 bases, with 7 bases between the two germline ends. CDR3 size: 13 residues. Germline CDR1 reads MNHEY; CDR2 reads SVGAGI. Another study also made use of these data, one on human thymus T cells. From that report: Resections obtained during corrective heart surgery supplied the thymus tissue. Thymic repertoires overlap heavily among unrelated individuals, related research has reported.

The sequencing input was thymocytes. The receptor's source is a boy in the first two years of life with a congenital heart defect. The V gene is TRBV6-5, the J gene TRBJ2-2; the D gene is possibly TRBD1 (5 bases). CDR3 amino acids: CASSRVNTGELFF. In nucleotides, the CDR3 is TGTGCCAGCAGCAGGGTAAACACCGGGGAGCTGTTTTTT.